The T cell receptor (beta chain) described here comes from a study of T cells in Graves' hyperthyroidism and ophthalmopathy. The study, taken as a whole, reports: Researchers report that a 13 V-J model separated ophthalmopathy from stable hyperthyroidism. Blood samples included most of the expanded thyroid clonotypes exceeding 0.001.

Amplified TCR beta CDR3 regions came from RNA transcripts. A set of HTBI primers served as the primers for a first-round RT-PCR of the TCR CDR3. TCRdb itself ran the multiplex PCR reads through MiXCR, one entry per CDR3 protein. The data show around 520,000 distinct CDR3 sequences, with around a quarter seen just once and over 9% held by the top ten. This CDR3 spans 12 amino acids. Trimming left V 3 bases short and J 4 bases short, with 7 bases between. Germline V gene lookup returns CDR1 SGHTA and CDR2 FQGNSA. The table lists this clonotype with many counts. Its matching antigen is unknown. J is TRBJ2-7 and V is TRBV7-2; no reliable D call. Material for sequencing was blood. The sequence was obtained from a woman aged 25 to 39 with Graves' ophthalmopathy. The CDR3 DNA reads as TGTGCCAGCAGCTTTCTGCCTTACGAGCAGTACTTC. Its protein product is CASSFLPYEQYF. Variable domain in full (rest from reference TRBV7-2 and TRBJ2-7): GAGVSQSPSNKVTEKGKDVELRCDPISGHTALYWYRQSLGQGLEFLIYFQGNSAPDKSGLPSDRFSAERTGGSVSTLTIQRTQQEDSAVYLCASSFLPYEQYFGPGTRLTVT.